One sample yielded the 30 T cell receptor beta chains listed below, sequenced in a study of T-cell memory formation after mild COVID-19. Using its own MiXCR run on the 5' RACE reads, TCRdb lists one record per CDR3 protein. The data hold 200,000 or so distinct CDR3 sequences, with about 18% observed a single time. The material sequenced was PBMCs or a T cell subset sorted from them (not recorded which). The receptors were gathered from an adult woman who had mild COVID-19 (a few samples of this study predate the infection). Cell type and time point are not known.

This clonotype was detected once. The chain has TRBV10-3 and TRBJ1-4; 7 nucleotides line up with TRBD1. CDR1 and CDR2 (germline): ENHRY, SYGVKD. V gave up 9 bases and J gave up 7 bases; unmatched junction bases: 8. The CDR3 sequence is 13 residues long. CDR3 loop: CAIRDSMAEKLFF. DNA of the CDR3: TGTGCCATTAGGGACAGTATGGCTGAAAAACTGTTTTTT.

This clonotype turned up a few times. The gene calls are TRBV7-2 and TRBJ2-4; D tentatively reads TRBD1 or TRBD2 (6 bases each). The CDR3 totals 14 residues. With 4 bases removed from V and 11 bases from J, the gap between germline ends came to 18 bases. Germline V gene data show CDR1 as SGHTA and CDR2 as FQGNSA. The CDR3: CASSSPEGGPLQYF. The CDR3 DNA follows: TGTGCCAGCAGCTCCCCTGAGGGGGGCCCCCTTCAGTACTTC.

This clonotype was found a few times. The chain uses TRBV4-3 and TRBJ1-1, with D maybe TRBD1 (6 bases). There are 15 residues in the CDR3. Germline assignment: CDR1 LGHNA and CDR2 YSLEER. Trimming removed 4 bases at V and 2 bases at J, with 14 bases between. The CDR3 is CASSPLGAGNTEAFF. The CDR3 bases are TGCGCCAGCAGCCCGCTGGGGGCGGGAAACACTGAAGCTTTCTTT.

This clonotype was counted only a few times. J is TRBJ1-1 and V is TRBV7-9; a possible D gene is TRBD1 (6 bases). This CDR3 has 15 residues. CDR1 is SEHNR and CDR2 is FQNEAQ in the germline V gene (reference sequence). Trimming left V 3 bases short and J 5 bases short, with 16 bases between. CDR3 amino acids: CASSLLTGRSTEAFF. The CDR3 nucleotides read TGTGCCAGCAGCTTGCTTACAGGGAGGAGTACTGAAGCTTTCTTT.

The sample holds a few counts of this clonotype. The chain couples TRBV7-3 to TRBJ2-5; TRBD2 agrees at 8 bases. V gave up 2 bases and J gave up 4 bases; unmatched junction bases: 9. Germline values: CDR1 SGHTA, CDR2 FQGTGA. The CDR3 has 16 residues. The CDR3 DNA reads as TGTGCCAGCAGCTTATTAGGCGGGGGGATCCCAGAGACCCAGTACTTC. Translating it yields CASSLLGGGIPETQYF.

The V call is TRBV24-1, the J call TRBJ2-3; a possible D gene is TRBD1 (6 bases). Germline V gives CDR1 KGHDR, CDR2 SFDVKD. Trimming left V 3 bases short and J 1 base short, with 22 bases between. The CDR3 is made up of 19 amino acids. The CDR3 bases are TGTGCCACCAGTGATCCACAGGGCCCCCGCCACAGACGCACAGATACGCAGTATTTT. Its protein is CATSDPQGPRHRRTDTQYF.

The chain employs TRBV5-6 and TRBJ2-1, with 9 bases lining up with TRBD2. Germline V gene data show CDR1 as SGHDT and CDR2 as YYEEEE. The CDR3 has 15 amino acids. V lost 3 bases, J lost 7 bases, and 8 bases stayed unmatched. The CDR3 nucleotides are TGTGCCAGCAGCTCTGGCGGGGGGGCCTTGAATGAGCAGTTCTTC. Translation: CASSSGGGALNEQFF.

The gene calls are TRBV6-5 and TRBJ2-5; a weak D match, TRBD2 (5 bases). CDR3 length: 14 residues. Trimming cost V 6 bases and J 12 bases, with 23 bases left between them. Germline-derived CDR1 and CDR2 are MNHEY and SVGAGI. The DNA for the CDR3 is TGTGCCAGCAGACCCGGACCCGGGAATGGTGGGGAGTACTTC. The encoded protein is CASRPGPGNGGEYF.

Only a few counts were recorded for this clonotype. This rearrangement joins TRBV12-3 or TRBV12-4 to TRBJ2-7; D is possibly TRBD1 (6 bases). The CDR3 covers 13 residues. With 9 bases removed from V and 0 bases from J, the gap between germline ends came to 12 bases. DNA of the CDR3: TGTGCCAGTACGAGCAGGGGCTCCTACGAGCAGTACTTC. Encoded protein: CASTSRGSYEQYF.

This clonotype was counted many times. The J gene is TRBJ2-3, the V gene TRBV5-1; possibly TRBD2 for D (6 bases). Trimming stripped 2 bases from V and 1 base from J, with 11 bases between. This CDR3 has 15 residues. Germline V gives CDR1 SGHRS, CDR2 YFSETQ. The CDR3 sequence is CASSFYTGGTDTQYF. In nucleotides, the CDR3 is TGCGCCAGCAGCTTTTACACGGGGGGCACAGATACGCAGTATTTT.

The chain employs TRBV7-9 and TRBJ2-7; TRBD2 is a possible D gene (5 bases). The CDR3 has 14 residues. Germline V CDR1 and CDR2: SEHNR, FQNEAQ (reference sequence). V lost 7 bases and J lost 3, with 16 bases in between. This chain's CDR3 is CASTERAGIYEQYF. For the CDR3, the DNA is TGTGCCAGCACCGAAAGGGCCGGGATCTACGAGCAGTACTTC.

The chain employs TRBV25-1 and TRBJ2-3; D is perhaps TRBD2 (6 bases). V was cut by 4 bases and J by 0 bases, with 20 bases left in between. CDR1 MGHDK and CDR2 SYGVNS come from the germline V gene. The CDR3 has 18 amino acids. CDR3 protein: CASSGRSGRGSSTDTQYF. The CDR3 DNA is TGTGCCAGCAGTGGCCGAAGCGGGCGGGGTTCTAGCACAGATACGCAGTATTTT.

This clonotype appeared a few times. The DNA for the CDR3 is TGTGCCAGCAGATCAACAGGGTATCGGGAGCTGTTTTTT. Its protein product is CASRSTGYRELFF. The rearrangement links TRBV12-3 or TRBV12-4 to TRBJ2-2; D is perhaps TRBD1 (6 bases). The CDR3 loop spans 13 amino acids. Trimming removed 6 bases at V and 9 bases at J, with 14 bases between.

In its sample, this clonotype was seen many times. This chain connects TRBV4-2 to TRBJ1-6; no reliable D call. There are 16 residues in the CDR3. Per the germline V gene, CDR1 is LGHNA and CDR2 is YNFKEQ. V was cut by 0 bases and J by 7 bases, with 13 bases left in between. The CDR3 loop is CASSQDRPPKNSPLHF. In DNA form, the CDR3 reads TGTGCCAGCAGCCAAGATAGACCTCCAAAGAATTCACCCCTCCACTTT.

V gene TRBV12-3 or TRBV12-4 combines with J gene TRBJ1-2, with 7 bases fitting TRBD1. Trimming cost V 5 bases and J 4 bases; bases outside gene matches: 13. The CDR3 contains 16 residues. CDR3 region: CASSPSQGLPVYGYTF. CDR3 DNA sequence: TGTGCCAGCAGTCCCTCACAGGGGTTACCAGTCTATGGCTACACCTTC.

The J gene is TRBJ1-5, the V gene TRBV2; a possible D gene is TRBD1 (6 bases). The V gene lost 1 base and the J gene lost 7 bases, with 11 bases spanning the gap. The germline V gene has CDR1 SNHLY and CDR2 FYNNEI. The CDR3 totals 14 residues. CDR3 DNA: TGTGCCAGCAGTGAAGTGGGGGCTGGGCAGCCCCAGCATTTT. Amino acids: CASSEVGAGQPQHF.

This rearrangement joins TRBV18 to TRBJ2-3, with D unresolved. From germline, CDR1 is KGHSH and CDR2 LQKENI. The CDR3 loop spans 15 amino acids. V lost 2 bases and J 1 base, leaving 10 bases between the germline ends. The CDR3 reads CASSPTQIRTDTQYF. DNA for the CDR3: TGTGCCAGCTCACCAACGCAAATCCGCACAGATACGCAGTATTTT.

The chain uses TRBV12-3 or TRBV12-4 and TRBJ1-1; a possible D gene is TRBD1 (6 bases). Trimming removed 4 bases at V and 6 bases at J, with 15 bases between. The CDR3 runs 14 residues. The CDR3 nucleotides are TGTGCCAGCAGTTCCCAGAGGGGGTTCGCTGAAGCTTTCTTT. Protein product: CASSSQRGFAEAFF.

This clonotype appeared a few times. The chain employs TRBV18 and TRBJ2-6; perhaps TRBD2 as D (5 bases). Trimming left V 2 bases short and J 1 base short, with 12 bases between. This CDR3 region has 17 residues. CDR1 is KGHSH and CDR2 is LQKENI in the germline V gene. CDR3 region: CASSPSKAASGANVLTF. The CDR3 nucleotides are TGTGCCAGCTCACCATCAAAAGCGGCGTCTGGGGCCAACGTCCTGACTTTC.

The rearrangement links TRBV6-2 or TRBV6-3 to TRBJ2-7, with unresolved D. With 4 bases removed from V and 4 bases from J, the gap between germline ends came to 8 bases. CDR1 is MNHEY, CDR2 SVGEGT, per germline. The CDR3 contains 12 residues. The CDR3 DNA sequence: TGTGCCAGCAGTTCACAGACATACGAGCAGTACTTC. Translated: CASSSQTYEQYF.

The CDR3 nucleotides are TGTGCCAGCAGCCAAGATGCATTACGGATAAACGAGCAGTACTTC. It encodes CASSQDALRINEQYF. The chain employs TRBV3-1 and TRBJ2-7; D is unresolved. Looked up from germline, CDR1 is LGHDT and CDR2 is YNNKEL (reference sequence). Trimming took off 0 bases at V and 5 bases at J, with 14 bases between the two ends. This CDR3 has 15 residues.

The chain combines TRBV7-3 with TRBJ2-2, with 7 bases fitting TRBD2. CDR1 SGHTA and CDR2 FQGTGA come from the germline V gene. This CDR3 has 14 amino acids. With V trimmed by 5 bases and J by 4 bases, 4 bases remained unmatched. The CDR3 loop reads CASSRTSATGELFF. The CDR3 DNA follows: TGTGCCAGCAGCAGAACTAGCGCCACCGGGGAGCTGTTTTTT.

This clonotype was observed a few times. V gene TRBV28 combines with J gene TRBJ1-1; D is uncertain. The CDR3 runs 15 residues. V lost 6 bases and J lost 5, with 19 bases in between. CDR1 is MDHEN, CDR2 SYDVKM, per germline. This CDR3 is CASSPPMGFGTEAFF. In DNA, the CDR3 is TGTGCCAGCAGCCCCCCTATGGGCTTTGGAACTGAAGCTTTCTTT.

This clonotype was seen only a few times. The genes are TRBV3-1 and TRBJ1-1; 9 bases are a match to TRBD1. The CDR3 is 14 amino acids. Trimming cost V 4 bases and J 6 bases; bases outside gene matches: 6. Germline CDR1 LGHDT, CDR2 YNNKEL (reference sequence). The CDR3 reads CASSPGQGSAEAFF. CDR3 DNA: TGTGCCAGCAGCCCCGGACAGGGGAGCGCTGAAGCTTTCTTT.

This clonotype was picked up a small number of times. The V gene is TRBV6-5, the J gene TRBJ1-2; D is perhaps TRBD1 (5 bases). Germline-derived CDR1 and CDR2 are MNHEY and SVGAGI. Trimming took off 0 bases at V and 6 bases at J, with 20 bases between the two ends. CDR3 length: 17 residues. The CDR3 bases are TGTGCCAGCAGTTACTCGAGAAAGGTCGGGGCAAGCGATGGCTACACCTTC. Translated: CASSYSRKVGASDGYTF.

This clonotype was detected only a few times. The chain combines TRBV2 with TRBJ1-1, with D perhaps TRBD1 (5 bases). The CDR3 spans 16 residues. The germline gives CDR1 SNHLY, CDR2 FYNNEI. V gave up 4 bases and J gave up 3 bases, with 18 bases separating them. The CDR3 is CASSVSPGRDYTEAFF. CDR3 sequence (DNA): TGTGCCAGCAGTGTGTCTCCGGGCAGGGACTACACTGAAGCTTTCTTT.

This clonotype came up a few times. The chain links TRBV7-2 to TRBJ1-1, with 8 bases fitting TRBD1. The CDR3 is 13 amino acids. The germline CDR1 and CDR2 sequences are SGHTA and FQGNSA. The V and J ends lost 5 bases and 5 bases, in that order; junction bases with no gene match: 4. The CDR3 loop reads CASSNHRGTEAFF. As DNA, the CDR3 is TGTGCCAGCAGCAACCACAGGGGGACTGAAGCTTTCTTT.

This clonotype occurred a few times. V usage is TRBV4-2 and J usage is TRBJ2-2; either TRBD1 or TRBD2 may fit D (6 bases each). V was cut by 1 base and J by 1 base, with 16 bases left in between. The CDR3 has 18 residues. Germline values: CDR1 LGHNA, CDR2 YNFKEQ. As DNA, the CDR3 is TGTGCCAGCAGCCAAGGGGGGGCCAGGGGATTGAACACCGGGGAGCTGTTTTTT. This encodes CASSQGGARGLNTGELFF.

In this sample, this clonotype turned up a few times. This sequence joins TRBV7-9 and TRBJ1-5; TRBD1 agrees at 7 bases. The germline V gene encodes CDR1 SEHNR and CDR2 FQNEAQ (reference sequence). The CDR3 totals 14 residues. V lost 0 bases and J lost 7; bases outside the gene matches: 3. CDR3 nucleotide sequence: TGTGCCAGCAGCTTAGCAGGGGGCGCCCAGCCCCAGCATTTT. It codes for CASSLAGGAQPQHF.

The table lists this clonotype with a few counts. The chain combines TRBV5-5 with TRBJ2-7, with TRBD1 identical over 9 bases. J was trimmed by 1 base and V by 1 base; bases with no gene match: 6. The CDR3 consists of 16 residues. The germline V gene encodes CDR1 SGHKS and CDR2 YYEKEE (reference sequence). The CDR3 sequence is CASSLSGQGISYEQYF. Written as DNA, the CDR3 is TGTGCCAGCAGCTTGTCCGGACAGGGGATATCCTACGAGCAGTACTTC.